The clone carrying this T cell receptor beta chain was seen a few times. A multiplex PCR was run with 60 Vbeta primers and 13 Jbeta primers. This table comes from immunoSEQ multiplex PCR, and its TCRdb copy is limited to in-frame clones, with some not included. The table includes over 130,000 clones, 55% to 75% detected once. Germline values: CDR1 PRHDT, CDR2 FYEKMQ (reference sequence). V lost 5 bases, J lost 8 bases, and 14 bases stayed unmatched. The CDR3 loop spans 16 amino acids. The sample belongs to a study of cytomegalovirus exposure and HLA in healthy donors. Sequencing was performed on PBMCs. The gene calls are TRBV13 and TRBJ1-4; 7 bases are a match to TRBD1. The source is a woman aged 55-75 years in good health and CMV-seropositive. CDR3 nucleotide sequence: TGTGCCAGCAGCGCCGGGACAGCGGAATTCGGGGAAAAACTGTTTTTT. Protein sequence: CASSAGTAEFGEKLFF.